The entry below gives a single TCR beta chain sequence along with its context. Its antigen is unknown. The sample holds no much larger clone one base away, and base qualities are not on file. These data originate in a study of immune cell composition in non-small cell lung cancer (dated by TCRdb to the late 2010s). Describing the broader study: To assign histologic subtype, which was mostly lung adenocarcinoma or squamous cell carcinoma, H&E was combined with p63, CK5, Napsin A and TTF-1 immunohistochemistry. A handful of tumour specimens that had TCR-beta data belonged to rare histological subtypes and were left out of the subtype comparisons. For supplementary cohort #1, made up of nine to ten lung adenocarcinoma cases, paired tumour/lung TCR-beta sequencing was done and TIL populations were generated so that tumour reactivity could be assessed. Adaptive Biotechnologies TCR-beta sequencing was carried out on about 31 paired NSCLC tumour and non-adjacent lung specimens, as well as on about 25 tumour-only specimens. The full study reports these points: In more than eight adenocarcinoma cases, a strong correlation was found between maximal tumour-associated clone frequency and TIL tumour reactivity, whereas no such correlation was found between overall clonality and TIL tumour reactivity. The reactivity cohort was only approximately ten cases, and tumour-reactive clones were not shown to share sequences with the dominant in vivo tumour-associated clones. No significant correlation was found between tumour TCR-beta clonality and smoking pack-years. Lung squamous cell carcinoma tumours had significantly higher Top 10 clone scores and productive clonality than lung adenocarcinoma tumours. Nearly half of NSCLC cases had tumour-associated clones >0.5%, found in 25% to 35% of adenocarcinomas compared with 75% to 85% of squamous carcinomas.

V trim: 4 bases; J trim: 7 bases; unmatched bases: 12. CDR1 and CDR2 were assigned from the germline V gene (reference sequence) as LNHNV and YYDKDF. CDR3 length: 15 amino acids, cysteine to phenylalanine. The CDR3 DNA has 45 bases and is translated from base 1. Frozen aliquots of unsorted single-cell suspensions were used for genomic DNA extraction with the QIAamp DNA kit. The tumour samples consisted of non-small cell lung cancer tissue that had been surgically resected. Tissues arrived within 2 hours of resection and were immediately processed into single-cell suspensions. Tissue was broken up mechanically, digested enzymatically with DNase I, collagenase I and hyaluronidase for roughly 30 minutes at 37 degrees C, and then filtered and RBC-lysed. A two-step multiplex PCR amplified TCR-beta CDR3 regions from genomic DNA, and the second step of the PCR added Illumina-compatible adaptors. TCR-beta immunosequencing was carried out on an Illumina platform through the commercial immunoSEQ service. As for the original processing: Two measures summarised the repertoires: productive clonality, and Top 10 Clones, meaning the percentage of T-cell templates coming from the ten most frequent sequences. Values for productive clonality spanned 0 to 1, where a value of 1 indicated a monoclonal population. Using log10 scatter plots, tumour-associated clones were identified as sequences that made up at least 0.1% of tumour T-cell templates yet were absent from the matched non-adjacent lung. Student's t-tests were used for two-group comparisons, ANOVA was used for stages, and linear regression was used for relationships, with analyses conducted in GraphPad Prism7 and R. The table comes from immuneACCESS by way of TCRdb, which keeps in-frame sequences with V and J called. Part of the clones is missing from these tables; in studies checked, under half for an unresolved V gene and the rest for unknown reasons. V, J and clone size are taken as reported in that table, and D and trimming were inferred from the DNA itself. The sample has over a thousand clones on record, around 66% of them singletons. The top ten constitute over 20% of the sample.

The source material was lung tumor tissue. This clonotype was obtained from a human donor with non-small cell lung cancer. The rearrangement combines TRBV15 with TRBJ1-2; the junction holds 7 bases that match TRBD1. Here the CDR3 is given as CATSKAEGQGVGYTF. The DNA sequence is as follows: TGTGCCACCAGCAAAGCAGAGGGCCAGGGGGTTGGCTACACCTTC. Reference TRBV15 and TRBJ1-2 proteins supply the regions before and after the CDR3; the full variable domain is: DAMVIQNPRYQVTQFGKPVTLSCSQTLNHNVMYWYQQKSSQAPKLLFHYYDKDFNNEADTPDNFQSRRPNTSFCFLDIRSPGLGDTAMYLCATSKAEGQGVGYTFGSGTRLTVV.